This passage covers 8 T cell receptor beta chains from one sample sequenced in a study of T cell changes during pregnancy in multiple sclerosis. Repertoires were generated with immunoSEQ multiplex PCR, while TCRdb's copy carries only in-frame clones and drops some. Of roughly 120,000 clones in the sample, approximately 93% were seen once. This specimen consisted of peripheral blood, obtained before pregnancy. These TCRs come from a female donor with multiple sclerosis, enrolled in a pregnancy study.

The CDR3 reads CASSLAGGESYEQYF. The CDR3 DNA is TGTGCCAGCAGCTTAGCGGGGGGGGAGTCCTACGAGCAGTACTTC. The genes are TRBV7-2 and TRBJ2-7; TRBD2 matches at 7 bases. Per germline, CDR1 SGHTA and CDR2 FQGNSA. CDR3 length: 15 amino acids. V shed 0 bases, J shed 1 base, and the junction held 3 bases outside the gene matches.

This sequence joins TRBV2 and TRBJ2-3; 7 bases are a match to TRBD1. CDR3 length equals 15 residues. Per germline, CDR1 SNHLY and CDR2 FYNNEI. Unmatched junction bases numbered 3, after V lost 1 base and J lost 2 bases. For the CDR3, the DNA is TGTGCCAGCAGTGAAGGACAGGGTCACACAGATACGCAGTATTTT. It yields the protein CASSEGQGHTDTQYF.

The gene calls are TRBV7-2 and TRBJ2-2; 8 nucleotides agree with TRBD2. The CDR3 loop spans 15 amino acids. V gave up 5 bases and J gave up 5 bases; unmatched junction bases: 7. Germline V lookup: CDR1 SGHTA, CDR2 FQGNSA. The CDR3 here is CASSRGRRGTGELFF. In DNA form, the CDR3 reads TGTGCCAGCAGCCGCGGGAGGAGGGGGACCGGGGAGCTGTTTTTT.

This chain connects TRBV6-1 to TRBJ2-5; tentative D call: TRBD2 (6 bases). This CDR3 spans 13 amino acids. From germline, CDR1 is MNHNS and CDR2 SASEGT. Trimming left V 6 bases short and J 5 bases short, with 13 bases between. In DNA form, the CDR3 reads TGTGCCAGCAGCCAAGCGGGTCGGGAGACCCAGTACTTC. It translates to CASSQAGRETQYF.

The chain couples TRBV5-4 to TRBJ2-3, with 9 bases matching TRBD2. The CDR3 consists of 16 residues. With V trimmed by 1 base and J by 3 bases, 6 bases remained unmatched. Germline V gives CDR1 SGHNT, CDR2 YYREEE (reference sequence). CDR3 coding DNA: TGTGCCAGCAGCTTGCCGGGCGGGGGGGGTACAGATACGCAGTATTTT. Amino acids: CASSLPGGGGTDTQYF.

The chain employs TRBV6-6 and TRBJ2-5; no definite D call. Germline CDR1 reads MNHNY; CDR2 reads SVGAGI (reference sequence). V was pared by 6 bases and J by 2 bases, with 4 bases between. This CDR3 is 11 amino acids long. The CDR3 region has the DNA TGTGCCAGCAGCCCGCAAGAGACCCAGTACTTC. Its protein is CASSPQETQYF.

The chain carries TRBV6-5 and TRBJ1-1; the D gene is possibly TRBD1 (6 bases). The CDR3 extends over 15 amino acids. The V gene lost 4 bases and the J gene lost 5 bases, with 17 bases spanning the gap. Germline V lookup: CDR1 MNHEY, CDR2 SVGAGI. CDR3 protein: CASSFTATQGTEAFF. In DNA, the CDR3 is TGTGCCAGCAGTTTTACCGCGACTCAGGGGACTGAAGCTTTCTTT.

The chain couples TRBV7-2 to TRBJ1-3; D gene uncertain. V lost 1 base, J lost 0 bases, and 7 bases lay in between. This CDR3 is built from 15 residues. CDR1 SGHTA and CDR2 FQGNSA come from the germline V gene. CDR3 DNA: TGTGCCAGCAGCTTAGAGACGGGCTCTGGAAACACCATATATTTT. As protein: CASSLETGSGNTIYF.